The source of this T cell receptor (beta chain) is a study of Ad26.COV2.S vaccination and SARS-CoV-2 variants (dated by TCRdb to the early 2020s). With respect to the entire study: Donors in the vaccine arm were drawn from COV1001, a multicentre, randomized, double-blind, placebo-controlled phase I-IIa trial testing Ad26.COV2.S in healthy adults. Sequencing of the TCRbeta repertoire served to evaluate the specificity and breadth of SARS-CoV-2-reactive T cell receptors following Ad26.COV2.S vaccination. Throughout the experiments and outcome assessment, investigators stayed blinded to trial group allocation. The TCR-sequenced set comprised about 32 samples: about 19 Ad26.COV2.S vaccine recipients, 5 placebo recipients and 8 SARS-CoV-2 convalescent individuals. Ad26.COV2.S was administered intramuscularly at 5 x 10^10 or 1 x 10^11 viral particles, either as a single shot or as two shots given 56 days apart. Trial participants were randomized into five groups of five, in which low-dose or high-dose Ad26.COV2.S was given once or twice, or placebo was given on both occasions.

To note about this clone: Its antigen is not yet known. No much larger clone is present one base from it, and per-base qualities are unavailable.

Explained via the paper, the treatment or condition label denotes: 19 received Ad26.COV2.S at low or high dose, single or two shots; a few received placebo; per-sample allocation not given. Repertoires of vaccine and placebo recipients were sequenced from samples taken on day 63 after the first injection. In Cohort 1b, around 23 adults aged 18-55 years were enrolled at a single site in Boston, USA, between 29 July and 7 August 2020. Ad26.COV2.S consisted of a replication-incompetent adenovirus type 26 vector by which a prefusion-stabilized SARS-CoV-2 spike protein from the original Wuhan strain was expressed. The immunoSEQ Assay was the method used to sequence TCRbeta CDR3 regions. After extraction, genomic DNA underwent amplification by bias-controlled multiplex PCR, followed by high-throughput sequencing. In the source study's methods: To quantify the absolute abundance of every unique TCRbeta CDR3 region, sequences were collapsed and filtered. T cell fraction was estimated by normalizing TCRbeta template counts to usable DNA, which was measured by amplifying reference genes present in all nucleated cells. Repertoire TCRs were annotated as SARS-CoV-2-specific when V gene, CDR3 amino acid sequence and J gene were exactly matched to a known reactive TCR set. The reference SARS-CoV-2 TCR set came from MIRA and was filtered for enrichment in COVID-19-positive ImmuneCODE repertoires, removing public or cross-reactive TCRs. Using the MIRA antigens, annotated TCRs were further analysed by specific ORF or by position within an ORF. Depth was the summed frequency of annotated unique rearrangements, while breadth was defined as annotated unique rearrangements over total unique productive rearrangements. TCR breadth was compared between groups using two-sided Wilcoxon rank-sum tests. In its TCRdb copy, this immuneACCESS table keeps in-frame sequences only and misses some clones. Where compared with another copy, unresolved V genes explain less than half of these, and the others have no known cause. Clonal size and the V and J genes are those of that table, whereas D and trimming came from the DNA. The sample table records fewer than 400,000 clones; 90% of these occur just once. Around 5.5% of the sample belongs to the ten largest clones.

Results the study describes overall, beyond this receptor: Ad26.COV2.S recipients had higher spike-specific TCR breadth than placebo recipients (P = 0.0014). Comparing responses between vaccine doses or regimens was not something the study was powered to do. Vaccine and placebo recipients had comparable non-spike TCR breadth, which fits with the vaccine containing only spike. It was noted by the authors that total T cell responses may have been underestimated by the TCR breadth and depth analyses. Substantial breadth of spike-specific CD8+ and CD4+ T cell responses was reported after vaccination.

The germline V gene yields SGHTA for CDR1 and FQGTGA for CDR2. V and J are trimmed by 4 bases and 3 bases, and the gene matches miss 6 bases of the junction. Including the terminal cysteine and phenylalanine, the CDR3 comprises 15 residues. Only CDR3 DNA remains: 45 bases, in frame from the first base. The source was peripheral blood, collected in a trial of Ad26.COV2.S vaccine versus placebo. This sequence uses TRBV7-3 and TRBJ2-3; 8 central bases correspond to TRBD1. This clonotype was obtained from a person between 18 and 60 years old who received the Ad26.COV2.S COVID-19 vaccine or a placebo. The sequence in DNA is TGTGCCAGCAGCTATGGGACAGGATCAACAGATACGCAGTATTTT. This gives the protein CASSYGTGSTDTQYF.